This TCR beta chain was recorded in a study of cytomegalovirus exposure and HLA in healthy donors. This CDR3 contains 15 residues. Trimming pared 5 bases from V and 2 bases from J, leaving 15 bases between. Per the germline V gene, CDR1 is SEHNR and CDR2 is FQNEAQ (reference sequence). Use of 60 Vbeta and 13 Jbeta primers characterized the PCR. In the original workflow: In a later analysis, of 80 million to 90 million unique beta chains, roughly 10 million appeared in at least two donors. The method was immunoSEQ multiplex PCR; TCRdb's version includes in-frame clones alone and lacks a portion of them. Clone size and the V and J calls come from that table; the DNA yielded D and trimming. The data contain around 80,000 clones, approximately 66% of them singletons. This clone was detected only a few times. Its antigen is not known. Study conclusions and caveats: Specificity of a few CMV-associated chains for CMV antigens was verified in vitro.

Sequencing was performed on PBMCs. The chain employs TRBV7-9 and TRBJ1-1; TRBD1 is a possible D gene (6 bases). The receptor was isolated from a male donor in good health and CMV-seropositive. The DNA of the CDR3 is TGTGCCAGCAGCGCATCGGGACACTCTAACACTGAAGCTTTCTTT. Translating it yields CASSASGHSNTEAFF. The entire variable domain, with the rest obtained from reference TRBV7-9 and TRBJ1-1, is as follows: DTGVSQNPRHKITKRGQNVTFRCDPISEHNRLYWYRQTLGQGPEFLTYFQNEAQLEKSRLLSDRFSAERPKGSFSTLEIQRTEQGDSAMYLCASSASGHSNTEAFFGQGTRLTVV.